Each of the 22 T cell receptor beta chains below was sequenced from the same sample in a study of cytomegalovirus exposure and HLA in healthy donors (dated by TCRdb to the late 2010s). Library preparation used the immunoSEQ multiplex PCR assay. For the multiplex PCR, a mixture combining 60 forward primers for TCR Vbeta segments and 13 reverse primers for TCR Jbeta segments was used. TCRdb stores this immuneACCESS table with in-frame sequences only. Part of the clones is absent; in the studies checked, under half of the shortfall reflects unresolved V genes, and no reason is known for the rest. Per the sample table, the count is tens of thousands of clones. 4.5% to 5% of the sample comes from the top ten. The specimen was PBMCs. These TCRs come from a woman aged 35 to 49 in good health and CMV-seropositive.

The CDR3: CASSPAGTGREQYF. The DNA of the CDR3 is TGTGCCAGCAGCCCAGCCGGGACAGGGCGCGAGCAGTACTTC. The J gene is TRBJ2-7, the V gene TRBV7-9, with 9 positions matching TRBD1. Losses at the gene ends were 5 bases for V and 6 bases for J; bases not matched to a gene: 8. CDR1 SEHNR and CDR2 FQNEAQ come from the germline V gene (reference sequence). The CDR3 runs 14 residues.

The chain has TRBV6-6 and TRBJ2-4; TRBD1 agrees at 9 bases. J was trimmed by 0 bases and V by 5 bases; bases with no gene match: 5. The CDR3 runs 16 residues. CDR1 and CDR2 from the germline V gene are MNHNY and SVGAGI (reference sequence). CDR3 nucleotide sequence: TGTGCCAGCAGTCAACAGGGGGCCGTAGCCAAAAACATTCAGTACTTC. Translated: CASSQQGAVAKNIQYF.

V usage is TRBV9 and J usage is TRBJ1-1, with 8 bases lining up with TRBD1. V dropped 3 bases and J dropped 0; count of bases not matched to a gene: 1. In germline, CDR1 is SGDLS, CDR2 YYNGEE. CDR3 length equals 14 residues. In DNA, the CDR3 is TGTGCCAGCAGCGAGGACAGGGTGAACACTGAAGCTTTCTTT. It encodes CASSEDRVNTEAFF.

This rearrangement joins TRBV5-6 to TRBJ1-1, with a tentative D call TRBD1 (5 bases). V was clipped by 0 bases and J by 6 bases, with 15 bases between them. This CDR3 has 15 residues. From germline, CDR1 is SGHDT and CDR2 YYEEEE. The CDR3 loop is CASSLAAGGRAEAFF. The CDR3 nucleotides are TGTGCCAGCAGCTTGGCGGCGGGGGGTAGGGCTGAAGCTTTCTTT.

This chain connects TRBV20-1 to TRBJ2-1, with D unresolved. Germline CDR1 is DFQATT and CDR2 is SNEGSKA (reference sequence). The CDR3 extends over 10 amino acids. Between the trimmed V and J ends, which lost 5 bases and 6 bases, there was a span of 5 bases. CDR3 in amino acids: CSAYSNEQFF. The CDR3 DNA reads as TGCAGTGCTTACAGCAATGAGCAGTTCTTC.

The V and J genes are TRBV7-2 and TRBJ2-7; D possibly corresponds to TRBD2 (6 bases). Germline values: CDR1 SGHTA, CDR2 FQGNSA. Trimming cost V 1 base and J 5 bases, with 15 bases left between them. CDR3 length: 15 amino acids. This chain's CDR3 is CASSLVGQGGNEQYF. CDR3 DNA: TGTGCCAGCAGCTTAGTCGGTCAGGGAGGTAACGAGCAGTACTTC.

This chain links TRBV30 with TRBJ1-5; D may be TRBD1 (5 bases). Trimming left V 1 base short and J 5 bases short, with 12 bases between. This CDR3 has 14 amino acids. Germline lookup yields CDR1 GTSNPN and CDR2 SVGIG (reference sequence). In DNA form, the CDR3 reads TGTGCCTGGAGTGAGGGCAGGGATTATCAGCCCCAGCATTTT. Encoded protein: CAWSEGRDYQPQHF.

The rearrangement joins TRBV30 to TRBJ1-3; D possibly corresponds to TRBD1 (5 bases). Germline CDR1 is GTSNPN and CDR2 is SVGIG (reference sequence). Trimming cost V 4 bases and J 2 bases, with 15 bases left between them. The CDR3 extends over 15 amino acids. The CDR3 DNA reads as TGTGCCTGGACCCGGGGGGTTAGCGCTGGAAACACCATATATTTT. Protein sequence: CAWTRGVSAGNTIYF.

The chain recombines TRBV5-1 with TRBJ2-7, with 7 bases that match TRBD1. This CDR3 comprises 14 residues. Germline V lookup: CDR1 SGHRS, CDR2 YFSETQ. The ends lost 2 bases at V and 2 bases at J; junction bases unmatched: 4. As DNA, the CDR3 is TGCGCCAGCAGCTTCTCGACAGGGACCTACGAGCAGTACTTC. Protein product: CASSFSTGTYEQYF.

This rearrangement joins TRBV28 to TRBJ2-5; 8 bases map to TRBD2. The ends lost 5 bases at V and 2 bases at J; junction bases unmatched: 13. This CDR3 has 17 residues. Germline-derived CDR1 and CDR2 are MDHEN and SYDVKM. CDR3 sequence: CASSPLAGSSSQETQYF. Written as DNA, the CDR3 is TGTGCCAGCAGTCCCTTAGCGGGATCTAGTTCGCAAGAGACCCAGTACTTC.

V gene TRBV30 combines with J gene TRBJ1-2; D remains unclear. The CDR3 length is 14 residues. The V end was cut by 1 base, the J end by 5 bases, with 14 bases between. The V gene's germline CDR1 is GTSNPN and CDR2 SVGIG (reference sequence). CDR3 sequence (DNA): TGTGCCTGGAGTGGACTCCCCGGGGTTTATGGCTACACCTTC. It is translated as CAWSGLPGVYGYTF.

As to this clone: One end of the junction fails to match germline, which may point to a read error. This chain uses TRBV4-3 with TRBJ2-5; 7 nucleotides align to TRBD2. Germline-derived CDR1 and CDR2 are LGHNA and YSLEER. The CDR3 sequence is 17 residues long. The CDR3 DNA reads TGCGCCAGCAGCCAAGATATTGGCGGGAGTGGAGGGGAGAACCAGTACTTC. This encodes CASSQDIGGSGGENQYF.

As DNA, the CDR3 is TGTGCCAGCAGTAGTTCGTGGGGCCTGGTGAACACTGAAGCTTTCTTT. The encoded protein is CASSSSWGLVNTEAFF. This chain uses TRBV27 with TRBJ1-1; D perhaps matches TRBD1 (5 bases). V was clipped by 5 bases and J by 0 bases, with 16 bases between them. The CDR3 has 16 residues. CDR1 and CDR2 (germline): MNHEY, SMNVEV (reference sequence).

The chain has TRBV5-1 and TRBJ1-3, with 7 bases fitting TRBD1. CDR3 length: 16 residues. Germline loops: CDR1 SGHRS, CDR2 YFSETQ. V was pared by 2 bases and J by 0 bases, with 5 bases of the junction left unmatched. The CDR3 protein is CASSLIGTDSGNTIYF. The CDR3 region has the DNA TGCGCCAGCAGCTTAATCGGGACAGACTCTGGAAACACCATATATTTT. The entire variable domain, with the rest obtained from reference TRBV5-1 and TRBJ1-3, is as follows: KAGVTQTPRYLIKTRGQQVTLSCSPISGHRSVSWYQQTPGQGLQFLFEYFSETQRNKGNFPGRFSGRQFSNSRSEMNVSTLELGDSALYLCASSLIGTDSGNTIYFGEGSWLTVV.

The V call is TRBV28, the J call TRBJ2-3; 8 bases map to TRBD2. The V gene end was trimmed by 11 bases and the J gene end by 5 bases; junction bases not matched to a gene: 12. CDR1 MDHEN and CDR2 SYDVKM come from the germline V gene. This CDR3 is 14 amino acids long. CDR3 amino acids: CAVVSGSLVDTQYF. CDR3 nucleotides: TGTGCCGTGGTCAGCGGGAGTTTAGTAGATACGCAGTATTTT.

The rearrangement joins TRBV7-6 to TRBJ1-2; weak D call: TRBD1 (6 bases). This CDR3 is 13 amino acids long. CDR1 and CDR2 from the germline V gene are SGHVS and FNYEAQ. Between the trimmed V and J ends, which lost 5 bases and 4 bases, there was a span of 11 bases. Here the CDR3 DNA reads TGTGCCAGCAGCAGACAGGAAGGCTATGGCTACACCTTC. As protein: CASSRQEGYGYTF. Full variable domain (remainder filled in from reference TRBV7-6 and TRBJ1-2): GAGVSQSPRYKVTKRGQDVALRCDPISGHVSLYWYRQALGQGPEFLTYFNYEAQQDKSGLPNDRFSAERPEGSISTLTIQRTEQRDSAMYRCASSRQEGYGYTFGSGTRLTVV.

The V and J genes are TRBV5-4 and TRBJ2-7; 7 bases are a match to TRBD2. The CDR3 is made up of 14 amino acids. V lost 2 bases, J lost 6 bases, and 8 bases stayed unmatched. Germline V gives CDR1 SGHNT, CDR2 YYREEE (reference sequence). CDR3 DNA sequence: TGTGCCAGCAGCTTTGGACTAGGATTCGGCGAGCAGTACTTC. Encoded protein: CASSFGLGFGEQYF.

This chain uses TRBV2 with TRBJ1-3; the D is unclear. Trimming pared 2 bases from V and 0 bases from J, leaving 11 bases between. The CDR3 totals 16 residues. The germline CDR1 and CDR2 sequences are SNHLY and FYNNEI. The CDR3 DNA reads TGTGCCAGCAGTGAATTATGGCGGGCCTCTGGAAACACCATATATTTT. This gives the protein CASSELWRASGNTIYF.

The rearrangement links TRBV6-6 to TRBJ2-1; D may be TRBD2 (6 bases). Germline V lookup: CDR1 MNHNY, CDR2 SVGAGI (reference sequence). Trimming pared 7 bases from V and 7 bases from J, leaving 23 bases between. CDR3 length equals 16 residues. CDR3 sequence: CASIPTRGDERNEQFF. In DNA, the CDR3 is TGTGCCAGCATCCCGACGCGCGGGGACGAGAGGAATGAGCAGTTCTTC.

This sequence joins TRBV6-1 and TRBJ2-5; D is unclear. The last part of the DNA fits TRBJ2-7 better; the J call may be wrong. This CDR3 region has 13 residues. Germline V gives CDR1 MNHNS, CDR2 SASEGT. The CDR3 DNA sequence: TGTGCCAGCAGTGAAGCGATTCCCTACGAGCAGTACTTC. This encodes CASSEAIPYEQYF.

The chain joins TRBV7-3 to TRBJ2-3; 7 bases line up with TRBD1. V trimming: 4 bases; J trimming: 3 bases; junction bases outside the gene matches: 7. This CDR3 is built from 15 residues. Per the germline V gene, CDR1 is SGHTA and CDR2 is FQGTGA. CDR3 residues: CASSSQGGRTDTQYF. DNA of the CDR3: TGTGCCAGCAGCTCCCAAGGGGGCCGTACAGATACGCAGTATTTT.

The CDR3 bases are TGTGCCAGCACTCCGCAGGGGGCGGGCTATGGCTACACCTTC. As protein: CASTPQGAGYGYTF. J is TRBJ1-2 and V is TRBV28; 8 bases are a match to TRBD1. V was clipped by 7 bases and J by 4 bases; unmatched bases: 8. Germline CDR1 reads MDHEN; CDR2 reads SYDVKM. The CDR3 contains 14 residues.